This TCR beta chain was recovered during a study of beta chain features in type 1 diabetes. Whole-study findings and limits: Shorter templates might be favored by PCR, equally in patients and controls.

Expressed TCRB transcripts were sequenced because the isolated RNA had all been reverse transcribed beforehand. Using immunoSEQ multiplex PCR, the repertoire was profiled, and TCRdb retains in-frame clones only, with some absent. The sample carries under 800,000 clones, 15% to 18% recorded once. As concerns this clone: Its specificity is not known.

This CDR3 region has 14 residues. V was clipped by 8 bases and J by 0 bases, with 14 bases between them. CDR1 and CDR2 from the germline V gene are ENHRY and SYGVKD. Sequencing was performed on naive CD4+ T cells from blood. V is TRBV10-3 and J is TRBJ2-7, with D maybe TRBD2 (5 bases). This TCR derives from a man between 18 and 35 years old in good health. CDR3 sequence (DNA): TGTGCCATCGGTACTAGATCAAACTCCTACGAGCAGTACTTC. Its translation: CAIGTRSNSYEQYF.